This passage covers 15 T cell receptor beta chains from one sample sequenced in a study of T cell responses to AZD1222 COVID-19 vaccine. The data were produced by immunoSEQ multiplex PCR, yet TCRdb's version contains in-frame clones alone and is incomplete. The sample has about 150,000 clones, approximately 91% seen once. Sequenced here: peripheral blood, sampled 28 days after the second AZD1222 dose. The receptors here all came from an adult who received the AZD1222 COVID-19 vaccine.

The chain employs TRBV2 and TRBJ2-3; 10 nucleotides align to TRBD2. CDR3 length equals 14 residues. The V segment lost 4 bases and the J segment 5 bases; nucleotides outside the gene matches: 3. Germline CDR1 and CDR2: SNHLY and FYNNEI. CDR3 coding DNA: TGTGCCAGCAGTGGGGAGCGGGGGGGAGATACGCAGTATTTT. Protein product: CASSGERGGDTQYF.

The gene calls are TRBV6-5 and TRBJ2-3; D possibly corresponds to TRBD1 (6 bases). The CDR3 length is 15 residues. Germline V CDR1 and CDR2: MNHEY, SVGAGI. V was pared by 2 bases and J by 6 bases, with 15 bases between. The chain's CDR3 is CASSYLDGGRDTQYF. DNA of the CDR3: TGTGCCAGCAGTTACCTGGATGGGGGCAGGGATACGCAGTATTTT.

The CDR3 DNA follows: TGTGCCATCAGTGAGAGACAGGGGACCCAGTACTTC. Translated, it gives CAISERQGTQYF. The V call is TRBV10-3, the J call TRBJ2-5; 7 bases fit TRBD1. Germline values: CDR1 ENHRY, CDR2 SYGVKD. The CDR3 has 12 amino acids. The junction had 1 base not matched to a gene; V was cut back by 2 bases and J by 7 bases.

This clone occurred once. The V call is TRBV7-8, the J call TRBJ1-3, with 7 bases lining up with TRBD1. This CDR3 has 15 amino acids. V was pared by 2 bases and J by 4 bases, with 5 bases of the junction left unmatched. Per the germline V gene, CDR1 is SGHVS and CDR2 is FQNEAQ. CDR3: CASSLIKGAGNTIYF. DNA for the CDR3: TGTGCCAGCAGCTTAATAAAGGGGGCGGGAAACACCATATATTTT.

This sequence joins TRBV30 and TRBJ1-1; tentatively, D is TRBD1 (5 bases). Trimming cost V 4 bases and J 3 bases, with 15 bases left between them. The CDR3 loop spans 14 amino acids. Germline assignment: CDR1 GTSNPN and CDR2 SVGIG (reference sequence). CDR3 DNA sequence: TGTGCCTGGACATTGGGGGGGACTCACACTGAAGCTTTCTTT. This sequence encodes CAWTLGGTHTEAFF.

V and J are TRBV6-5 and TRBJ2-2, with TRBD1 matching over 9 bases. J gave up 4 bases and V 2 bases, and 2 bases lay outside the gene matches. The CDR3 totals 15 residues. Germline CDR1 MNHEY, CDR2 SVGAGI. The CDR3 loop is CASSYGTGRTGELFF. The CDR3 region has the DNA TGTGCCAGCAGTTACGGGACAGGGCGCACCGGGGAGCTGTTTTTT.

The chain recombines TRBV7-8 with TRBJ2-1; D gene ambiguous. CDR3 size: 13 residues. Per germline, CDR1 SGHVS and CDR2 FQNEAQ. V was pared by 1 base and J by 6 bases, with 7 bases between. The CDR3 is CASSLGLVNEQFF. CDR3 bases: TGTGCCAGCAGCTTAGGTCTCGTCAATGAGCAGTTCTTC.

This clone came up once. The gene calls are TRBV4-1 and TRBJ2-7, with 9 bases fitting TRBD2. This CDR3 spans 14 amino acids. The germline V gene has CDR1 MGHRA and CDR2 YSYEKL. V shed 2 bases, J shed 3 bases, and the junction held 2 bases outside the gene matches. Here the CDR3 DNA reads TGCGCCAGCAGCCAAAGGCGGGGGGGCTACGAGCAGTACTTC. Amino acids: CASSQRRGGYEQYF.

CDR3 nucleotide sequence: TGTGCCAGCAGCTTAGGGACTAGAAACGAGCAGTACTTC. Protein product: CASSLGTRNEQYF. The V and J genes are TRBV7-2 and TRBJ2-7, with 7 nucleotides matching TRBD2. This CDR3 spans 13 amino acids. The J segment lost 5 bases and the V segment lost 1 base, leaving 2 bases of the junction unmatched. CDR1 is SGHTA and CDR2 is FQGNSA in the germline V gene.

The rearrangement links TRBV5-4 to TRBJ2-3; 15 positions match TRBD2. The CDR3 extends over 17 amino acids. Trimming at V came to 4 bases and at J to 6 bases, leaving 9 bases not matched to a gene. Germline assignment: CDR1 SGHNT and CDR2 YYREEE (reference sequence). The CDR3 bases are TGTGCCAGCAGCACCTCCGGGACTAGCGGGAGGAAGGATACGCAGTATTTT. Its translation: CASSTSGTSGRKDTQYF.

Only a few counts were recorded for this clone. V gene TRBV27 combines with J gene TRBJ1-5, with D uncertain. Germline CDR1 is MNHEY and CDR2 is SMNVEV (reference sequence). The CDR3 is 15 residues long. Trimming stripped 5 bases from V and 0 bases from J, with 11 bases between. The CDR3: CASSRTPYSNQPQHF. Written as DNA, the CDR3 is TGTGCCAGCAGTCGGACCCCATATAGCAATCAGCCCCAGCATTTT.

CDR3 nucleotide sequence: TGTGCCAGCAGCCACACCCTTGCACGGTATTTT. Translating gives CASSHTLARYF. The V and J genes are TRBV11-2 and TRBJ2-3; no clear D. Germline V lookup: CDR1 SGHAT, CDR2 FQNNGV. V was pared by 5 bases and J by 14 bases, with 14 bases between. The CDR3 is made up of 11 amino acids.

The V and J genes are TRBV7-3 and TRBJ2-1, with 8 bases fitting TRBD1. V trimming: 2 bases; J trimming: 10 bases; junction bases outside the gene matches: 10. The CDR3 extends over 15 amino acids. CDR1 and CDR2 from the germline V gene are SGHTA and FQGTGA. The CDR3 nucleotides read TGTGCCAGCAGCTTAGGGACAGGATCCTTGGAGGAGCAGTTCTTC. As protein: CASSLGTGSLEEQFF.

This clone was recorded only once. The V and J genes are TRBV30 and TRBJ1-5; D is undetermined. V lost 0 bases, J lost 4 bases, and 7 bases lay in between. CDR1 GTSNPN and CDR2 SVGIG come from the germline V gene (reference sequence). The CDR3 consists of 13 residues. CDR3 amino acids: CAWSVQHNQPQHF. CDR3 coding DNA: TGTGCCTGGAGTGTCCAGCATAATCAGCCCCAGCATTTT.

This clone appeared a few times. The chain joins TRBV29-1 to TRBJ1-4; the D is unclear. The ends were cut back, 4 bases at V and 0 bases at J, with 9 bases in the middle. This CDR3 contains 14 residues. Germline CDR1 is SQVTM and CDR2 is ANQGSEA. CDR3 amino acids: CSVGLGSTNEKLFF. The CDR3 DNA is TGCAGCGTTGGGCTGGGGTCAACTAATGAAAAACTGTTTTTT.